Detailed here is one TCR beta chain. Its cognate antigen has yet to be identified. Base qualities are missing; no much larger clone stands one base away. To sequence the TCRbeta CDR3 region, genomic DNA was isolated from the sorted cells. The immunoSEQ Assay was used to sequence the TCRbeta CDR3 regions. Drawn from immuneACCESS, this table holds only the in-frame rearrangements with V and J called that TCRdb kept. Clones are partly lost; checked studies trace under half to an unresolved V gene and leave the rest unexplained. The sample table lists 45,000 to 50,000 clones, under 95% of them with a count of one. The ten largest clones take up under 20% of the sample. Patients with autoimmune disease history or receiving systemic immunosuppression were excluded from the trial. Peripheral blood for TCR sequencing was collected from all dose cohorts at baseline, on cycle 4 day 1, and on cycle 7 day 1. The samples were drawn from a first-in-human, open-label, multicenter phase I dose-escalation trial of ivuxolimab. Adults with locally advanced or metastatic melanoma, renal cell carcinoma, hepatocellular carcinoma or head and neck squamous cell carcinoma were enrolled in the trial. Before TCR sequencing, CD4+ and CD8+ T cells were separately sorted from peripheral blood.

Taken from cysteine to phenylalanine, the CDR3 has 14 residues. Only the CDR3 region is kept as DNA, spanning 42 bases read in frame from base 1. V gives up 0 bases and J gives up 4 bases, and the segment between their germline ends measures 9 bases. CDR1 and CDR2 are read off the germline V gene as SNHLY and FYNNEI. This sample was taken from a study of OX40 agonist ivuxolimab in advanced cancers. About the full investigation: Ivuxolimab was a fully human IgG2 agonistic monoclonal antibody targeting the costimulatory receptor OX40 (CD134). Intravenous ivuxolimab was administered to patients every 2 weeks at six dose levels: 0.01, 0.1, 0.3, 1.5, 3 and 10 mg/kg. Of the roughly 53 patients in dose escalation, 19 had hepatocellular carcinoma, roughly 15 had melanoma, 9 had renal cell carcinoma and 9 had head and neck cancer. A male proportion of approximately 83% and a mean age of roughly 55 years, ranging from roughly 23 to 79, were recorded for the dose-escalation cohort. Prior anti-PD-1, anti-PD-L1 or anti-CTLA-4 therapy was permitted, and checkpoint inhibitors had been received by around 40% of dose-escalation patients. Partial responses occurred in three dose-escalation patients: two with cutaneous melanoma and one with hepatocellular carcinoma. Peripheral TCRbeta sequencing was intended to test whether TCR sequence diversity was altered and clonal T-cell expansion was caused by ivuxolimab. The paper describes the monotherapy dose-escalation part (N ≈ 52 patients) of the phase I trial of ivuxolimab. What the study reported, not specific to this receptor: At doses from 0.1 to 3.0 mg/kg, clonal expansion was seen in both CD4+ and CD8+ blood T cells between baseline and week 6. Low levels of normalized T-cell clonal expansion were also seen in some nonresponding patients. Partial responders in the 0.1-3.0 mg/kg groups had among the lowest normalized peripheral clonal expansion, especially among CD8+ T cells. After ivuxolimab, more expanded clones were found on average in CD8+ T cells than in CD4+ T cells. Which antigens the clonally expanded peripheral T cells were specific for was not determined.

Sequences were derived from CD4+ or CD8+ T cells sorted from blood, sampled in a trial of the OX40 agonist ivuxolimab. This clonotype originated in an adult with an advanced solid tumor such as melanoma, head and neck, liver or kidney cancer. Recombination connected TRBV2 to TRBJ2-5; TRBD2 is a weak D gene call, 5 bases matching. The CDR3 reads CASSEAPSTETQYF. The bases are TGTGCCAGCAGTGAAGCTCCTAGCACAGAGACCCAGTACTTC.